Listed here are 29 T cell receptor beta chains from one sample, sequenced in a study of blood T cells in healthy people across ages. It was with a sample-barcoded 5' primer and a J-beta primer mix that a second PCR of about 6 to 11 cycles was run. Each CDR3 protein gets one entry after TCRdb re-called the 5' RACE reads with MiXCR. This table holds 800,000 to 950,000 distinct CDR3 sequences, about 37% found once. Sequenced: blood. These receptors were obtained from a man in his late teens or twenties in good health.

As for this clonotype: A clone one base away is much larger, so this may be a read error. The V gene is TRBV5-1, the J gene TRBJ2-3, with D tentatively TRBD1 (6 bases). The CDR3 is 14 amino acids. CDR1 and CDR2 (germline): SGHRS, YFSETQ. The DNA for the CDR3 is TGCGTCAGCAGCTTGGACAGTTTAGCTGATACGCAGTATTTT. Protein: CVSSLDSLADTQYF. The full variable domain, in which reference TRBV5-1 and TRBJ2-3 provide the parts outside the CDR3, is KAGVTQTPRYLIKTRGQQVTLSCSPISGHRSVSWYQQTPGQGLQFLFEYFSETQRNKGNFPGRFSGRQFSNSRSEMNVSTLELGDSALYLCVSSLDSLADTQYFGPGTRLTVL.

The chain has TRBV14 and TRBJ2-3, with unresolved D. Germline V gene lookup returns CDR1 SGHDN and CDR2 FVKESK. With 5 bases removed from V and 2 bases from J, the gap between germline ends came to 23 bases. The CDR3 totals 18 residues. DNA of the CDR3: TGTGCCAGCAGCAACTCCGACACCTCAACATGGATCACAGATACGCAGTATTTT. It codes for CASSNSDTSTWITDTQYF.

This clonotype has more than one count but fewer than ten. The rearrangement uses TRBV12-3 or TRBV12-4 and TRBJ2-4; D is tentatively TRBD1 or TRBD2 (5 bases each). Trimming shortened V by 7 bases and J by 5 bases, and 21 bases separated the two germline ends. This CDR3 region has 16 residues. CDR3 DNA: TGTGCCAGCACCCTTGGGGGATCGGGTGTACAAAACATTCAGTACTTC. It translates to CASTLGGSGVQNIQYF.

The rearrangement links TRBV6-6 to TRBJ1-4; D gene uncertain. Trimming stripped 6 bases from V and 8 bases from J, with 16 bases between. The CDR3 consists of 14 residues. CDR1 is MNHNY and CDR2 is SVGAGI in the germline V gene (reference sequence). In DNA, the CDR3 is TGTGCCAGCAGAATTAAATTATCGGGCGAAAAACTGTTTTTT. Amino acids: CASRIKLSGEKLFF.

As to this clonotype: This clone may be a read error of a much larger clone one base away. The rearrangement joins TRBV9 to TRBJ2-3; D ambiguous. Germline V gene sequence: CDR1 SGDLS, CDR2 YYNGEE. V lost 0 bases, J lost 3 bases, and 11 bases lay in between. This CDR3 contains 15 residues. CDR3 residues: CASSVVSSFTDTQYF. The CDR3 bases are TGTGCCAGCAGCGTAGTGTCGAGTTTTACAGATACGCAGTATTTT.

The genes are TRBV20-1 and TRBJ2-1; a weak D match, TRBD1 (6 bases). Germline CDR1 is DFQATT and CDR2 is SNEGSKA (reference sequence). V shed 3 bases and J shed 5 bases, with 20 bases lying between them. CDR3 size: 16 residues. The DNA for the CDR3 is TGCAGTGCTAGGGACAGAGGGGAACGGAACGACAATGAGCAGTTCTTC. Protein product: CSARDRGERNDNEQFF.

Note on this clonotype: A junction boundary mismatches the germline segment, possibly from a read error. The rearrangement links TRBV7-9 to TRBJ2-1; D may match TRBD1 or TRBD2 (5 bases each). This CDR3 is built from 17 residues. The germline V gene encodes CDR1 SEHNR and CDR2 FQNEAQ (reference sequence). CDR3 nucleotides: TGTGCCAGCAGCGGGGACCCAGGCCAGAGCTCCTACCATGAGCAGCTCTTC. Translated, it gives CASSGDPGQSSYHEQLF. The complete variable domain, with remaining parts taken from reference TRBV7-9 and TRBJ2-1, reads DTGVSQNPRHKITKRGQNVTFRCDPISEHNRLYWYRQTLGQGPEFLTYFQNEAQLEKSRLLSDRFSAERPKGSFSTLEIQRTEQGDSAMYLCASSGDPGQSSYHEQLFGPGTRLTVL.

This clonotype was counted a few times. This sequence joins TRBV9 and TRBJ2-3; D perhaps matches TRBD2 (6 bases). CDR1 and CDR2 from the germline V gene are SGDLS and YYNGEE. Trimming stripped 3 bases from V and 10 bases from J, with 15 bases between. The CDR3 extends over 13 amino acids. CDR3 sequence (DNA): TGTGCCAGCAGCGACGGGACTCCCAGTCCGCAGTATTTT. Its protein product is CASSDGTPSPQYF.

This clonotype was observed many times. V gene TRBV12-3 or TRBV12-4 combines with J gene TRBJ2-7; TRBD2 matches at 8 bases. The CDR3 spans 15 residues. V was pared by 2 bases and J by 1 base, with 4 bases of the junction left unmatched. CDR3 DNA sequence: TGTGCCAGCAGTTTACGGCGGGGGGTATCCTACGAGCAGTACTTC. Its protein product is CASSLRRGVSYEQYF.

Concerning this clonotype: A much larger clone lies one base from this, so it may be a read error. The chain recombines TRBV20-1 with TRBJ2-3; D is ambiguous. Germline CDR1 is DFQATT and CDR2 is SNEGSKA (reference sequence). This CDR3 is built from 14 residues. The V gene lost 0 bases and the J gene lost 10 bases, with 17 bases spanning the gap. Here the CDR3 reads CSARDFKDPQSQYF. The CDR3 region has the DNA TGCAGTGCTAGAGATTTCAAGGACCCTCAGTCGCAGTATTTT.

The chain combines TRBV7-2 with TRBJ2-7; D might be TRBD2 (6 bases). The CDR3 runs to 14 residues. In germline, CDR1 is SGHTA, CDR2 FQGNSA. Trimming cost V 1 base and J 5 bases, with 12 bases left between them. As DNA, the CDR3 is TGTGCCAGCAGCTTAGAGGAGGGGCGTAACGAGCAGTACTTC. This codes for CASSLEEGRNEQYF.

The V gene is TRBV6-2 or TRBV6-3, the J gene TRBJ2-4; D perhaps matches TRBD2 (6 bases). Germline CDR1 reads MNHEY; CDR2 reads SVGEGT. The length of the CDR3 is 13 residues. V was trimmed by 5 bases and J by 5 bases, leaving 10 bases between them. In DNA form, the CDR3 reads TGTGCCAGCAGTACGGGACTGCAAAACATTCAGTACTTC. Its translation is CASSTGLQNIQYF.

The chain carries TRBV20-1 and TRBJ2-3; 9 positions match TRBD1. The CDR3 runs 14 residues. Germline V CDR1 and CDR2: DFQATT, SNEGSKA (reference sequence). V lost 6 bases and J lost 4; bases outside the gene matches: 8. The CDR3 nucleotides are TGCAGTGCCCTTCGGACAGGGGAGGCAGATACGCAGTATTTT. Its protein product is CSALRTGEADTQYF.

The chain has TRBV7-9 and TRBJ1-1; maybe TRBD1 (5 bases). Germline V gene data show CDR1 as SEHNR and CDR2 as FQNEAQ (reference sequence). The CDR3 runs 14 residues. The V end was cut by 2 bases, the J end by 3 bases, with 10 bases between. DNA for the CDR3: TGTGCCAGCAGCTTACCCGTGGGGCACACTGAAGCTTTCTTT. Translating it yields CASSLPVGHTEAFF.

The rearrangement joins TRBV28 to TRBJ1-2; D remains ambiguous. Germline-derived CDR1 and CDR2 are MDHEN and SYDVKM. V shed 8 bases and J shed 2 bases, with 9 bases lying between them. The CDR3 totals 12 residues. CDR3 region: CASGGGNYGYTF. CDR3 bases: TGTGCCAGCGGTGGAGGGAACTATGGCTACACCTTC.

Concerning this clonotype itself: One end of the junction is discordant with germline, which a read error may explain. The chain links TRBV7-6 to TRBJ2-7, with D unresolved. Per germline, CDR1 SGHVS and CDR2 FNYEAQ. The CDR3 runs 14 residues. As DNA, the CDR3 is TGTGCCAGTAGCTTAGAGGTAGCCACCTACGAGCAGTACTTC. Its protein product is CASSLEVATYEQYF.

This clonotype was counted only a few times. The chain couples TRBV4-1 to TRBJ2-1, with TRBD2 matching over 10 bases. Per germline, CDR1 MGHRA and CDR2 YSYEKL. This CDR3 is 15 amino acids long. The ends lost 1 base at V and 8 bases at J; junction bases unmatched: 5. CDR3 sequence: CASSQVPSGSDEQFF. CDR3 coding DNA: TGCGCCAGCAGCCAAGTTCCTAGCGGGAGCGATGAGCAGTTCTTC.

J is TRBJ1-2 and V is TRBV9, with D unclear. V lost 3 bases to trimming and J lost 1 base, with 19 bases between them. Germline-derived CDR1 and CDR2 are SGDLS and YYNGEE. The CDR3 runs to 17 residues. CDR3 in DNA: TGTGCCAGCAGCGCAGCAGAGGGTGGCAGCCTTAACTATGGCTACACCTTC. As protein: CASSAAEGGSLNYGYTF. Using reference TRBV9 and TRBJ1-2 for the parts outside the CDR3, the full variable domain is DSGVTQTPKHLITATGQRVTLRCSPRSGDLSVYWYQQSLDQGLQFLIQYYNGEERAKGNILERFSAQQFPDLHSELNLSSLELGDSALYFCASSAAEGGSLNYGYTFGSGTRLTVV.

This clonotype turned up a few times. The rearrangement uses TRBV2 and TRBJ1-5, with D maybe TRBD1 (6 bases). Germline V lookup: CDR1 SNHLY, CDR2 FYNNEI. CDR3 length equals 17 residues. V shed 0 bases and J shed 0 bases, with 12 bases lying between them. This CDR3 is CASSEAGGHHSNQPQHF. The CDR3 DNA sequence: TGTGCCAGCAGTGAAGCGGGGGGCCATCATAGCAATCAGCCCCAGCATTTT.

This clonotype was picked up many times. V and J are TRBV12-3 or TRBV12-4 and TRBJ2-1; maybe TRBD2 (6 bases). Trimming removed 6 bases from V and 2 bases from J, with 14 bases in between. The CDR3 runs 15 residues. CDR3: CASRGMGGPYNEQFF. CDR3 in DNA: TGTGCCAGCAGAGGGATGGGGGGTCCCTACAATGAGCAGTTCTTC.

Many counts were recorded for this clonotype. The chain couples TRBV20-1 to TRBJ1-2; tentatively, D is TRBD1 (5 bases). The CDR3 covers 11 residues. CDR1 is DFQATT, CDR2 SNEGSKA, per germline (reference sequence). Trimming took off 4 bases at V and 7 bases at J, with 10 bases between the two ends. CDR3 protein: CSAMGDSGYTF. The CDR3 DNA reads TGCAGTGCTATGGGGGATTCTGGCTACACCTTC.

This clonotype was detected many times. The chain links TRBV5-6 to TRBJ2-5, with D perhaps TRBD1 (5 bases). The CDR3 runs to 16 residues. Germline-derived CDR1 and CDR2 are SGHDT and YYEEEE. Trimming pared 4 bases from V and 3 bases from J, leaving 19 bases between. CDR3 DNA sequence: TGTGCCAGCAGCCACTCCTTACAGGAGTCCAAAGAGACCCAGTACTTC. This encodes CASSHSLQESKETQYF. The full variable domain, rest sourced from reference TRBV5-6 and TRBJ2-5, is DAGVTQSPTHLIKTRGQQVTLRCSPKSGHDTVSWYQQALGQGPQFIFQYYEEEERQRGNFPDRFSGHQFPNYSSELNVNALLLGDSALYLCASSHSLQESKETQYFGPGTRLLVL.

The rearrangement links TRBV20-1 to TRBJ1-6; D possibly corresponds to TRBD1 (5 bases). The germline V gene encodes CDR1 DFQATT and CDR2 SNEGSKA (reference sequence). This CDR3 region has 11 residues. The CDR3 sequence: CRAAGGSPLHF. DNA for the CDR3: TGCAGGGCCGCGGGGGGGTCACCCCTCCACTTT.

This clonotype was picked up many times. The chain uses TRBV20-1 and TRBJ1-1; 9 bases line up with TRBD1. This CDR3 region has 15 residues. Germline lookup yields CDR1 DFQATT and CDR2 SNEGSKA (reference sequence). J was trimmed by 3 bases and V by 3 bases; bases with no gene match: 8. Here the CDR3 reads CSASPTGGRDTEAFF. The CDR3 DNA is TGCAGTGCTAGCCCGACAGGGGGACGGGACACTGAAGCTTTCTTT.

This clonotype has more than one count but fewer than ten. This chain uses TRBV5-1 with TRBJ2-3; D is unclear. V lost 1 base, J lost 6 bases, and 12 bases lay in between. From germline, CDR1 is SGHRS and CDR2 YFSETQ. The CDR3 length is 14 residues. The CDR3 DNA is TGCGCCAGCAGCTTGCGATACTTTTCGGATACGCAGTATTTT. Its translation is CASSLRYFSDTQYF.

This clonotype showed up just a few times. The chain carries TRBV20-1 and TRBJ2-3; D is uncertain. Looked up from germline, CDR1 is DFQATT and CDR2 is SNEGSKA (reference sequence). CDR3 length: 14 amino acids. Trimming removed 3 bases at V and 3 bases at J, with 13 bases between. This CDR3 reads CSASEPGRTDTQYF. The CDR3 region has the DNA TGCAGTGCTAGTGAGCCGGGTCGGACAGATACGCAGTATTTT.

The table lists this clonotype with a few counts. The genes are TRBV5-1 and TRBJ2-3, with D possibly matching TRBD2 (5 bases). The germline gives CDR1 SGHRS, CDR2 YFSETQ. This CDR3 contains 16 residues. Trimming left V 0 bases short and J 0 bases short, with 11 bases between. Written as DNA, the CDR3 is TGCGCCAGCAGCTTGGAACTATCGGGGAGCACAGATACGCAGTATTTT. Translated, it gives CASSLELSGSTDTQYF.

The chain has TRBV7-9 and TRBJ2-3; 10 positions match TRBD2. Germline loops: CDR1 SEHNR, CDR2 FQNEAQ (reference sequence). V trimming: 10 bases; J trimming: 0 bases; junction bases outside the gene matches: 7. The CDR3 has 15 residues. The chain's CDR3 is CAILGTSESTDTQYF. The CDR3 coding sequence is TGTGCCATCCTCGGGACTAGCGAAAGCACAGATACGCAGTATTTT.

This clonotype has ten or more counts. The rearrangement links TRBV7-2 to TRBJ2-5; D is undetermined. Germline V gene lookup returns CDR1 SGHTA and CDR2 FQGNSA. Trimming took 2 bases from V and 1 from J, leaving 17 bases between them. CDR3 length equals 17 residues. CDR3 nucleotides: TGTGCCAGCAGCTTAAAGACGGACCACCTCACCCAAGAGACCCAGTACTTC. This codes for CASSLKTDHLTQETQYF.